The clone carrying this TCR beta chain showed up many times. The antigen is undetermined. Germline-derived CDR1 and CDR2 are SGDLS and YYNGEE. This CDR3 comprises 14 residues. The V end was cut by 3 bases, the J end by 1 base, with 10 bases between. From RNA, the CDR3 regions of TCR beta chains were amplified and sequenced. HTBI primers were used in a first-round RT-PCR, which preceded a second-round multiplex PCR. In TCRdb, the multiplex PCR reads were re-called with MiXCR into one record per CDR3 protein. The sample holds hundreds of thousands of distinct CDR3 sequences; about two fifths are singletons and the top ten take over 2.5%. This entry is derived from a study of Graves' ophthalmopathy and Graves' hyperthyroidism. Study-level points and caveats: Blood repertoires reportedly contained most expanded thyroid clonotypes above 0.001 frequency.

The sequence was obtained from an adult man with Graves' ophthalmopathy. The chain links TRBV9 to TRBJ1-1; D possibly corresponds to TRBD1 (6 bases). Input material: peripheral blood. The CDR3 bases are TGTGCCAGCAGCGGACGGACAGCGAACACTGAAGCTTTCTTT. Amino acids: CASSGRTANTEAFF.